A selection of T cell receptor beta chains follows, all from one sample in a study of monozygotic twins with inflammatory bowel disease. TCRdb reanalyzed the 5' RACE reads and collapses them to one entry per CDR3 protein, without DNA. Its table records approximately 400,000 distinct CDR3 sequences. Sequenced input: blood. These receptors were taken from a human donor with ulcerative colitis or Crohn's disease, or a healthy co-twin of an affected twin (not recorded which). Each CDR3 is given with its conserved first and last residue. The order of the fields is V gene, J gene, CDR3 protein.

TRBV6-2/TRBV6-3,TRBJ2-3,CAIRDRPSRDTQYF
TRBV25-1,TRBJ1-6,CASSEGSSYNSPLHF
TRBV15,TRBJ2-5,CATSIGLQETQYF
TRBV20-1,TRBJ2-1,CSARGLAGYGEEQFF
TRBV10-3,TRBJ2-6,CAVGGGANVLTF
TRBV20-1,TRBJ1-4,CSARPGLGEKLFF
TRBV7-2,TRBJ2-3,CASSLEAGDTQYF
TRBV5-1,TRBJ1-1,CASSLGTGTGGTMNTEAFF
TRBV5-6,TRBJ1-1,CASSPDTGMNTEAFF
TRBV30,TRBJ2-2,CAWTNTGELFF
TRBV12-3/TRBV12-4,TRBJ1-2,CASSPSGRGLGGYTF
TRBV28,TRBJ2-5,CASTAGETQYF
TRBV5-1,TRBJ2-2,CASLDQGGELFF
TRBV12-3/TRBV12-4,TRBJ2-5,CASSPGAVGWETQYF
TRBV12-3/TRBV12-4,TRBJ2-7,CASTHGQGSGEQYF
TRBV20-1,TRBJ2-1,CSARTASGSNEQFF
TRBV5-1,TRBJ2-1,CASSFGLAGVDEQFF
TRBV2,TRBJ1-1,CAKKGRTGDTEAFF
TRBV3-1,TRBJ2-7,CASSQGGRGPSYEQYF
TRBV6-6,TRBJ1-1,CASRTDRATEAFF
TRBV6-5,TRBJ2-2,CASSYNRHPGELFF
TRBV4-1,TRBJ2-3,CAIDGPSGTDTQYF
TRBV27,TRBJ2-7,CASSYGGGSYEQYF
TRBV5-1,TRBJ1-6,CASSFKGSTATDNSPLHF
TRBV5-1,TRBJ2-7,CASSLHRYEQYF
TRBV27,TRBJ2-3,CASPSGDTQYF
TRBV15,TRBJ2-2,CATSRAFVAATGELFF
TRBV12-3/TRBV12-4,TRBJ2-1,CASSPGTGAYNEQFF
TRBV12-5,TRBJ1-5,CASGLTPWSDQPQHF
TRBV4-1,TRBJ2-7,CASSQSGEQYF
TRBV12-3/TRBV12-4,TRBJ2-3,CASSLTSGDLTQYF
TRBV6-5,TRBJ1-5,CASSSGFGQPQHF
TRBV20-1,TRBJ2-7,CSASPTADYEQYF
TRBV12-3/TRBV12-4,TRBJ1-4,CASSLAGERGKLFF